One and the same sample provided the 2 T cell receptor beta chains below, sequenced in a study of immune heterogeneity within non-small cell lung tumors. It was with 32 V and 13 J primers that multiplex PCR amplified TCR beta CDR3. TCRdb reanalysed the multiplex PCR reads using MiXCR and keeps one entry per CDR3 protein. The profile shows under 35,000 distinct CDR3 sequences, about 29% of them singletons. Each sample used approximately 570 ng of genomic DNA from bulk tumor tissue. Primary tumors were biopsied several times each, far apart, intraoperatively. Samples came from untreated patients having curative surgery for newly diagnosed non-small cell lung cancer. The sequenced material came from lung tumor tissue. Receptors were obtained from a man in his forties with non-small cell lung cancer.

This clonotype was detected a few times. CDR3 residues: CASSLVGGSETQYF. The CDR3 DNA is TGTGCCAGCAGCTTAGTGGGGGGCTCGGAGACCCAGTACTTC. The rearrangement links TRBV7-6 to TRBJ2-5, with D perhaps given as TRBD1 or TRBD2 (6 bases each). Deletions cut 1 base from V and 5 bases from J, with 11 bases between. Germline-derived CDR1 and CDR2 are SGHVS and FNYEAQ. The CDR3 extends over 14 amino acids.

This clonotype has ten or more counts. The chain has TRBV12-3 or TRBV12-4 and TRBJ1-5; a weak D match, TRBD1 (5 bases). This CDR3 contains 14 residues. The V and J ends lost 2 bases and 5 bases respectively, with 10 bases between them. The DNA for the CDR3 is TGTGCCAGCAGTTTAAGAGGGGTCCATCAGCCCCAGCATTTT. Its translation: CASSLRGVHQPQHF.